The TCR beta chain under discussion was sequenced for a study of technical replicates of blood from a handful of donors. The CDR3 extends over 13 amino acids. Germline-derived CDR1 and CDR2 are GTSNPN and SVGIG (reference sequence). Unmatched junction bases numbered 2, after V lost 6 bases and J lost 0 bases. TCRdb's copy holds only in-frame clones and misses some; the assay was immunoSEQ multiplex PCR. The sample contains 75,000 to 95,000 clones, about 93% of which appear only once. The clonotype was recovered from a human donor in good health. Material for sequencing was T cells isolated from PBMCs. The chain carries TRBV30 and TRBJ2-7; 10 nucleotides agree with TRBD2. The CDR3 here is CACRTSGSYEQYF. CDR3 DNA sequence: TGTGCCTGTAGGACTAGCGGCTCCTACGAGCAGTACTTC.